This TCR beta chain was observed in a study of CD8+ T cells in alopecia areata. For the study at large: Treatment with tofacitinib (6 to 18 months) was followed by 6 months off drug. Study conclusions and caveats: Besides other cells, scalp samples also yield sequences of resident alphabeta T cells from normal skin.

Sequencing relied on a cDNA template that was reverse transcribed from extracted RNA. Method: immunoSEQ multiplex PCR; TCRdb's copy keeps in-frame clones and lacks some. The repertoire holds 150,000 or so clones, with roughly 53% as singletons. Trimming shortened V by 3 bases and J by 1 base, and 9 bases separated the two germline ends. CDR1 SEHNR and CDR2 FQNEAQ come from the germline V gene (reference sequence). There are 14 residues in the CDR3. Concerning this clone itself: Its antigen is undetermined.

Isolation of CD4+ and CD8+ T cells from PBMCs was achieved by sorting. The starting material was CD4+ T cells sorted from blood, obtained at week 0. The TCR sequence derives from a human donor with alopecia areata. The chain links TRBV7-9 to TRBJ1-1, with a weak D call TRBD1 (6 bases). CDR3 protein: CASSFQGRNTEAFF. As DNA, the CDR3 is TGTGCCAGCAGCTTTCAGGGGAGGAACACTGAAGCTTTCTTT.